This is a list of T cell receptor beta chains from one sample in a study of blood T cell repertoires in COVID-19. Clones were sequenced by immunoSEQ multiplex PCR, and TCRdb holds only the in-frame ones, with some missing. The sample has some 250,000 clones, approximately 87% seen once. The material sequenced was peripheral blood. The origin of the receptors is a man aged 55 to 70 with acute or convalescent COVID-19. CDR3s leave out the opening cysteine and the closing phenylalanine or tryptophan. A D gene is named only where the DNA matches it firmly.

V,D,CDR3
TRBV19,NA,ASSIRASMNTEAF
TRBV6-6,NA,ASSYPTERGNEQF
TRBV6-5,NA,ASREQGGDTQY
TRBV27,TRBD2,ASCLAGGGNEQF
TRBV4-2,NA,ASSQSVAPAGRAQNEKLF
TRBV4-3,NA,ASSRGGTDTGELF
TRBV2,TRBD2,ASSQRGLAASRGEQY
TRBV6-2/TRBV6-3,NA,ASSYSSAYNEQF
TRBV19,NA,ASKNPETEYGYT
TRBV28,NA,ASRQGWDYGYT
TRBV4-3,TRBD2,ASSQNLAGGADTQY
TRBV30,NA,AWRAGVSTGELF
TRBV28,TRBD1,ASSSQQGTHGYT
TRBV27,NA,ASTPLVGAHNEQF
TRBV18,TRBD1,ASSPRGQYNEQF
TRBV6-2/TRBV6-3,TRBD1,ASSETGVYEEKLF
TRBV6-5,TRBD2,ASSQGLAVSYEQY
TRBV9,NA,ASSVQTGQNTEAF
TRBV19,TRBD1,ASRGQTLYGYT
TRBV30,NA,AWSGERSGYT
TRBV19,TRBD2,ASTGRLAGGIDTQY
TRBV30,NA,AWSSKGLEEQY
TRBV18,NA,ASSPLNTEAF
TRBV28,NA,ASRTNRATEAF
TRBV7-9,TRBD1,ASSLQGQGGSYSPLH
TRBV5-1,NA,ASATKPDTQY
TRBV6-5,TRBD1,ASRGQGLSYEQY
TRBV5-1,NA,ASSFPGSQETQY
TRBV5-1,NA,ASSTRQNTEAF
TRBV9,TRBD2,ASSPNRGTSGTWNTGELF
TRBV7-8,NA,ASSSTGEKGYEQY